The rows below give T cell receptor beta chains drawn from one sample of a study of shared clonotypes between healthy human individuals. The repertoire was sequenced with immunoSEQ multiplex PCR; TCRdb's copy has only in-frame clones and lacks some. The repertoire includes about 2.4 million clones, 80% to 95% of them detected once, and about 0.38% sits in the top ten. Specimen: naive CD4+ T cells from PBMCs. The receptors derive from a man aged 18-30 years in good health. Some clones in this sample may be carry-over from other donors' samples. CDR3s include the opening cysteine and the closing phenylalanine or tryptophan. D genes are given only for firm matches. Part of the rows lack a size; the others show once, few, many or a class for expanded clones.

size: -; V: TRBV19; D: TRBD1; J: TRBJ2-1; CDR3: CASSIEGTGWTYNEQFF; DNA: TGTGCCAGTAGTATAGAGGGGACAGGGTGGACCTACAATGAGCAGTTCTTC
size: -; V: TRBV30; D: TRBD2; J: TRBJ2-3; CDR3: CAWSRGTSGSRDTDTQYF; DNA: TGTGCCTGGAGTCGCGGGACTAGCGGGAGTCGGGACACAGATACGCAGTATTTT
size: -; V: TRBV6-5; D: -; J: TRBJ1-1; CDR3: CASSFDSYTEAFF; DNA: TGTGCCAGCAGTTTCGACAGCTACACTGAAGCTTTCTTT
size: few; V: TRBV28; D: TRBD1; J: TRBJ1-1; CDR3: CASSTTGYTEAFF; DNA: TGTGCCAGCAGCACGACAGGGTACACTGAAGCTTTCTTT
size: -; V: TRBV28; D: TRBD2; J: TRBJ2-1; CDR3: CASSLGQTSGQPNYNEQFF; DNA: TGTGCCAGCAGTTTAGGGCAGACTAGCGGGCAACCTAATTACAATGAGCAGTTCTTC
size: -; V: TRBV6-1; D: -; J: TRBJ1-2; CDR3: CASAGGGYYGYTF; DNA: TGCGCCTCAGCTGGGGGGGGATACTATGGCTACACCTTC
size: once; V: TRBV2; D: TRBD2; J: TRBJ2-1; CDR3: CASTQTREEQFF; DNA: TGTGCCAGCACCCAAACGCGGGAGGAGCAGTTCTTC
size: -; V: TRBV18; D: TRBD1; J: TRBJ2-7; CDR3: CASSEMVGTGTYEQYF; DNA: TGTGCCAGCTCAGAAATGGTAGGGACAGGGACCTACGAGCAGTACTTC
size: -; V: TRBV11-2; D: TRBD1; J: TRBJ2-7; CDR3: CASSLDQGASAPYEQYF; DNA: TGTGCCAGCAGCTTAGATCAGGGGGCTAGCGCTCCCTACGAGCAGTACTTC
size: -; V: TRBV30; D: TRBD1; J: TRBJ1-2; CDR3: CAWTGGYGYTF; DNA: TGTGCCTGGACAGGGGGCTATGGCTACACCTTC
size: -; V: TRBV28; D: -; J: TRBJ2-1; CDR3: CASSLGGERFF; DNA: TGTGCCAGCAGTTTGGGGGGCGAGCGGTTCTTC
size: -; V: TRBV4-2; D: TRBD1; J: TRBJ2-7; CDR3: CASSQAVTGGQVEQYF; DNA: TGTGCCAGCAGCCAAGCCGTGACAGGGGGTCAAGTCGAGCAGTACTTC
size: once; V: TRBV5-1; D: -; J: TRBJ1-1; CDR3: CASSFDMRGEAFF; DNA: TGCGCCAGCAGCTTCGACATGAGGGGCGAAGCTTTCTTT
size: once; V: TRBV18; D: -; J: TRBJ2-1; CDR3: CASSPQDNEQFF; DNA: TGTGCCAGCTCCCCCCAAGACAATGAGCAGTTCTTC
size: -; V: TRBV6-5; D: -; J: TRBJ2-1; CDR3: CASSHRDYNEQFF; DNA: TGTGCCAGCAGTCACAGGGACTACAATGAGCAGTTCTTC
size: once; V: TRBV2; D: TRBD1; J: TRBJ1-6; CDR3: CASRGQGDSPLHF; DNA: TGTGCCAGCAGGGGACAGGGAGATTCACCCCTCCACTTT
size: -; V: TRBV7-6; D: TRBD1; J: TRBJ2-7; CDR3: CASSSGGGQYF; DNA: TGTGCCAGCAGCTCAGGGGGCGGGCAGTACTTC
size: -; V: TRBV30; D: -; J: TRBJ2-5; CDR3: CAWTHQGSSETQYF; DNA: TGTGCCTGGACGCATCAGGGGTCGAGCGAGACCCAGTACTTC
size: once; V: TRBV5-1; D: -; J: TRBJ2-5; CDR3: CASTKGVLSLQETQYF; DNA: TGCGCCAGCACGAAGGGAGTCTTATCCCTCCAAGAGACCCAGTACTTC
size: few; V: TRBV14; D: TRBD2; J: TRBJ2-1; CDR3: CASSQALAGRVYNEQFF; DNA: TGTGCCAGCAGCCAAGCCCTAGCGGGGAGGGTCTACAATGAGCAGTTCTTC
size: -; V: TRBV5-1; D: -; J: TRBJ2-3; CDR3: CASSLGQGRGTQYF; DNA: TGCGCCAGCAGCTTGGGACAGGGGAGGGGTACGCAGTATTTT
size: once; V: TRBV6-5; D: TRBD1; J: TRBJ1-1; CDR3: CASSYLRGEAFF; DNA: TGTGCCAGCAGTTACCTCAGGGGGGAAGCTTTCTTT
size: -; V: TRBV6-1; D: TRBD1; J: TRBJ2-1; CDR3: CASSGATQGRDEQFF; DNA: TGTGCCAGCTCCGGGGCGACACAGGGGCGGGATGAGCAGTTCTTC
size: -; V: TRBV4-1; D: -; J: TRBJ1-1; CDR3: CASSPGMARGRLNTEAFF; DNA: TGCGCCAGCAGCCCCGGAATGGCCCGGGGCAGATTAAACACTGAAGCTTTCTTT
size: -; V: TRBV6-5; D: -; J: TRBJ2-2; CDR3: CASSNQGTAGELFF; DNA: TGTGCCAGCAGTAACCAGGGTACGGCCGGGGAGCTGTTTTTT
size: -; V: TRBV28; D: -; J: TRBJ2-7; CDR3: CASQLGTPYEQYF; DNA: TGTGCCAGCCAACTGGGGACTCCCTACGAGCAGTACTTC
size: -; V: TRBV10-1; D: -; J: TRBJ2-7; CDR3: CASSSTYEQYF; DNA: TGCGCCAGCAGTAGTACCTACGAGCAGTACTTC
size: once; V: TRBV7-3; D: -; J: TRBJ1-5; CDR3: CASSLKQISPIIF; DNA: TGTGCCAGCAGCTTAAAGCAAATCAGCCCCATTATCTTT